The clone carrying this T cell receptor beta chain was counted many times. TCR beta CDR3 regions were amplified from RNA transcripts. The workflow started with a first-round RT-PCR run with HTBI primers and then moved on to a second-round multiplex PCR. MiXCR was run by TCRdb on the multiplex PCR reads, yielding one entry per CDR3 protein. The sample lists 350,000 or so distinct CDR3 sequences; roughly a sixth were seen once. V shed 3 bases and J 5 bases; nucleotides not matched to a gene: 2. Germline V gene data show CDR1 as SGHAT and CDR2 as FQNNGV. This CDR3 has 13 residues. The data were taken from a study of Graves' ophthalmopathy and Graves' hyperthyroidism.

The genes are TRBV11-2 and TRBJ1-2, with 8 bases that match TRBD1. The sequencing sample was made of peripheral blood. This TCR came from an adult man with Graves' ophthalmopathy. The CDR3 spells CASSFDRGYGYTF. The DNA for the CDR3 is TGTGCCAGCAGCTTTGACAGGGGATATGGCTACACCTTC.